This TCR beta chain was found in a study of cytomegalovirus exposure and HLA in healthy donors. Concerning this clone: No antigen is known for it.

Amplification used 60 Vbeta primers and 13 Jbeta primers. Method: immunoSEQ multiplex PCR; TCRdb's copy keeps in-frame clones and lacks some. Of 100,000 to 150,000 clones in the sample, around four fifths are singletons; the top ten hold approximately 28%. The V and J ends lost 5 bases and 9 bases respectively, with 14 bases between them. The CDR3 length is 12 residues. CDR1 and CDR2 (germline): SGDLS, YYNGEE. General study results and limits: More clonal expansion characterized HLA-associated TCR beta chains than equally common others in a later analysis. For most TCR sequences rarity was the rule, although some public TCRs occurred in many donors. The likely origin of a cluster of highly shared sequence variants was a sequencing artifact. Solely CMV serostatus was available to characterize immune exposure.

Sequenced material: PBMCs. The TCR originated in a man aged 55 to 70 in good health and CMV-seropositive. The V gene is TRBV9, the J gene TRBJ1-2, with D maybe TRBD1 (5 bases). Here the CDR3 DNA reads TGTGCCAGCAGGACAAGGGGAGGGAGCTACACCTTC. Translation: CASRTRGGSYTF.